Each of the 19 T cell receptor beta chains below was sequenced from the same sample in a study of blood T cell repertoires in COVID-19. The protocol was immunoSEQ multiplex PCR, while the TCRdb copy is restricted to in-frame clones and leaves out a portion. Of under 250,000 clones listed, nearly 90% are singletons. Material for sequencing was peripheral blood. Receptors originate from a man aged 50 to 60 with COVID-19, enrolled during active disease.

The rearrangement uses TRBV7-2 and TRBJ1-1; 7 bases map to TRBD1. This CDR3 is built from 13 residues. The V segment lost 7 bases and the J segment 2 bases; nucleotides outside the gene matches: 4. The V gene's germline CDR1 is SGHTA and CDR2 FQGNSA. CDR3 sequence: CASIRGSNTEAFF. Here the CDR3 DNA reads TGTGCCAGCATCAGGGGGTCCAACACTGAAGCTTTCTTT.

This chain connects TRBV3-1 (or the pseudogene TRBV3-2) to TRBJ2-7, with TRBD2 as a possible D gene (5 bases). The V gene's germline CDR1 is LGHDT and CDR2 YNNKEL (reference sequence). V lost 1 base and J lost 1, with 11 bases in between. The CDR3 has 15 amino acids. As DNA, the CDR3 is TGTGCCAGCAGCCAAGGAGACTGGGAGTCCTACGAGCAGTACTTC. It codes for CASSQGDWESYEQYF.

The CDR3 loop reads CASSRTGGYEQYF. The CDR3 DNA is TGTGCCAGCTCTCGGACAGGGGGCTACGAGCAGTACTTC. The chain uses TRBV18 and TRBJ2-7; 10 bases match TRBD1. V lost 6 bases to trimming and J lost 3 bases; unmatched junction nucleotides: 2. Germline V CDR1 and CDR2: KGHSH, LQKENI. The CDR3 runs 13 residues. Full variable domain (outside the CDR3, taken from reference TRBV18 and TRBJ2-7): NAGVMQNPRHLVRRRGQEARLRCSPMKGHSHVYWYRQLPEEGLKFMVYLQKENIIDESGMPKERFSAEFPKEGPSILRIQQVVRGDSAAYFCASSRTGGYEQYFGPGTRLTVT.

This chain connects TRBV27 to TRBJ2-1; 7 nucleotides align to TRBD1. Germline V gene data show CDR1 as MNHEY and CDR2 as SMNVEV (reference sequence). The CDR3 is 19 amino acids. The V segment lost 0 bases and the J segment 0 bases; nucleotides outside the gene matches: 11. The CDR3 nucleotides are TGTGCCAGCAGTTTATCTTACGGGACAGCCACAAGCTCCTACAATGAGCAGTTCTTC. Protein: CASSLSYGTATSSYNEQFF.

Written as DNA, the CDR3 is TGTGCCAGCAGCCAACCCGGTATAGGGACTCGCTCCTACGAGCAGTACTTC. Its protein product is CASSQPGIGTRSYEQYF. This sequence joins TRBV4-2 and TRBJ2-7; D is perhaps TRBD2 (6 bases). Germline V CDR1 and CDR2: LGHNA, YNFKEQ. The CDR3 runs 17 residues. V was shortened by 2 bases and J by 0 bases, with 17 bases between the two germline ends.

The J gene is TRBJ1-1, the V gene TRBV13; a weak D match, TRBD1 (6 bases). Germline V CDR1 and CDR2: PRHDT, FYEKMQ (reference sequence). The CDR3 spans 16 residues. Trimming took 5 bases from V and 2 from J, leaving 18 bases between them. CDR3: CASSQPGQRRNTEAFF. The CDR3 DNA follows: TGTGCCAGCAGCCAACCTGGACAGAGGAGAAACACTGAAGCTTTCTTT.

V usage is TRBV19 and J usage is TRBJ1-4, with a possible D match to TRBD1 (5 bases). V was shortened by 2 bases and J by 7 bases, with 14 bases between the two germline ends. Germline values: CDR1 LNHDA, CDR2 SQIVND (reference sequence). The CDR3 runs to 15 residues. CDR3 DNA: TGTGCCAGTAGTATACAGGGTAACGGGGGTGAAAAACTGTTTTTT. Amino acids: CASSIQGNGGEKLFF.

The chain employs TRBV13 and TRBJ1-2; TRBD1 agrees at 8 bases. Trimming took 3 bases from V and 3 from J; bases not matched to a gene: 3. Germline V CDR1 and CDR2: PRHDT, FYEKMQ (reference sequence). The length of the CDR3 is 14 residues. CDR3 coding DNA: TGTGCCAGCAGCTTCGGACAGGGCCACTATGGCTACACCTTC. This sequence encodes CASSFGQGHYGYTF.

V gene TRBV3-1 (or the pseudogene TRBV3-2) combines with J gene TRBJ2-5; TRBD2 is a possible D gene (6 bases). With 5 bases removed from V and 4 bases from J, the gap between germline ends came to 17 bases. This CDR3 comprises 15 residues. Germline V gene sequence: CDR1 LGHDT, CDR2 YNNKEL (reference sequence). CDR3 in DNA: TGTGCCAGCAGCAGGGCCGGGGGTCCTGGAGAGACCCAGTACTTC. The encoded protein is CASSRAGGPGETQYF.

The J gene is TRBJ2-3, the V gene TRBV5-4, with D perhaps TRBD1 (5 bases). The CDR3 covers 15 residues. CDR1 is SGHNT, CDR2 YYREEE, per germline (reference sequence). Deletions cut 4 bases from V and 1 base from J, with 13 bases between. CDR3 protein: CASSNGHGGTDTQYF. The CDR3 nucleotides are TGTGCCAGCAGCAACGGACATGGGGGCACAGATACGCAGTATTTT.

The chain carries TRBV12-3 or TRBV12-4 and TRBJ1-2; D remains unclear. This CDR3 is built from 13 residues. The V gene lost 4 bases and the J gene lost 4 bases, with 10 bases spanning the gap. The CDR3 reads CASSSSGSYGYTF. The CDR3 nucleotides are TGTGCCAGCAGTTCCAGCGGGAGCTATGGCTACACCTTC.

The V gene is TRBV5-4, the J gene TRBJ1-2, with 9 bases identical to TRBD1. With V trimmed by 0 bases and J by 4 bases, 7 bases remained unmatched. The CDR3 runs to 16 residues. Germline values: CDR1 SGHNT, CDR2 YYREEE (reference sequence). CDR3 in DNA: TGTGCCAGCAGCTTGGAAGAACAGGGGGCCCTCTATGGCTACACCTTC. Its protein product is CASSLEEQGALYGYTF.

The chain combines TRBV18 with TRBJ2-6, with unresolved D. Trimming removed 2 bases from V and 1 base from J, with 9 bases in between. This CDR3 contains 16 residues. From germline, CDR1 is KGHSH and CDR2 LQKENI. In nucleotides, the CDR3 is TGTGCCAGCTCACCATCAACGGGTTCTGGGGCCAACGTCCTGACTTTC. This gives the protein CASSPSTGSGANVLTF. The variable domain in full, with the rest retrieved from reference TRBV18 and TRBJ2-6, is NAGVMQNPRHLVRRRGQEARLRCSPMKGHSHVYWYRQLPEEGLKFMVYLQKENIIDESGMPKERFSAEFPKEGPSILRIQQVVRGDSAAYFCASSPSTGSGANVLTFGAGSRLTVL.

The gene calls are TRBV5-6 and TRBJ1-1; D is unresolved. The V gene's germline CDR1 is SGHDT and CDR2 YYEEEE. This CDR3 has 13 residues. Trimming left V 10 bases short and J 1 base short, with 14 bases between. The CDR3 DNA follows: TGTGCCTCAGCCGGCGGTTCGAACACTGAAGCTTTCTTT. Amino acids: CASAGGSNTEAFF.

This chain uses TRBV6-5 with TRBJ1-5; 7 nucleotides match TRBD1. The CDR3 is 13 residues long. The V segment lost 6 bases and the J segment 7 bases; nucleotides outside the gene matches: 6. In germline, CDR1 is MNHEY, CDR2 SVGAGI. Here the CDR3 DNA reads TGTGCCAGCAGCTACAGGGGTACGCAGCCCCAGCATTTT. Translation: CASSYRGTQPQHF.

The J gene is TRBJ1-1, the V gene TRBV2; D is perhaps TRBD1 (5 bases). The CDR3 contains 14 residues. Trimming took off 1 base at V and 3 bases at J, with 9 bases between the two ends. Germline CDR1 reads SNHLY; CDR2 reads FYNNEI. The CDR3 bases are TGTGCCAGCAGTGAAGACCCGGGGGACACTGAAGCTTTCTTT. Residues: CASSEDPGDTEAFF.

V and J are TRBV6-5 and TRBJ1-2, with D perhaps TRBD1 (6 bases). CDR3 size: 13 residues. From germline, CDR1 is MNHEY and CDR2 SVGAGI. V lost 4 bases to trimming and J lost 2 bases, with 8 bases between them. Written as DNA, the CDR3 is TGTGCCAGCAGTTTAGGACAGAACTATGGCTACACCTTC. Translated, it gives CASSLGQNYGYTF.

The J gene is TRBJ1-2, the V gene TRBV19; 9 bases are a match to TRBD1. Germline loops: CDR1 LNHDA, CDR2 SQIVND (reference sequence). The CDR3 covers 14 residues. After removal of 3 bases from V and 7 bases from J, the junction contained 6 bases not matched to a gene. In DNA, the CDR3 is TGTGCCAGTAGTATGGGACAGGGTCGGGTTGGCTACACCTTC. Translating gives CASSMGQGRVGYTF.

The chain uses TRBV18 and TRBJ2-3; D gene unclear. V was pared by 3 bases and J by 0 bases, with 7 bases between. The CDR3 spans 14 residues. Germline V gene lookup returns CDR1 KGHSH and CDR2 LQKENI. The CDR3 is CASSPTTSTDTQYF. CDR3 nucleotides: TGTGCCAGCTCACCCACTACGAGCACAGATACGCAGTATTTT.